These 30 T cell receptor beta chains came from one sample sequenced in a study of Ad26.COV2.S vaccination and SARS-CoV-2 variants (dated by TCRdb to the early 2020s). Library preparation was by the immunoSEQ multiplex PCR assay. TCRdb retrieved this table from immuneACCESS and kept in-frame rearrangements only. Not all clones are present; in checked studies, unresolved V genes account for under half, and no reason is known for the remainder. The sample records 400,000 to 450,000 clones, about 92% of which are singletons. Approximately 1.6% of the sample comes from the top ten. The intended sense of this specimen's treatment or condition label: roughly 20 received Ad26.COV2.S at low or high dose, single or two shots; 5 received placebo; per-sample allocation not given. Repertoires of vaccine and placebo recipients were sequenced from samples collected on day 63 after the first injection. Specimen: peripheral blood, collected in a trial of Ad26.COV2.S vaccine versus placebo. The source is a person aged 18-60 years who received the Ad26.COV2.S COVID-19 vaccine or a placebo.

The J gene is TRBJ2-2, the V gene TRBV5-6; 9 positions agree with TRBD1. CDR1 and CDR2 (germline): SGHDT, YYEEEE. J was trimmed by 1 base and V by 5 bases; bases with no gene match: 3. The CDR3 runs to 15 residues. CDR3 residues: CASSRQGVNTGELFF. Written as DNA, the CDR3 is TGTGCCAGCAGTAGACAGGGGGTGAACACCGGGGAGCTGTTTTTT. The full variable domain, in which reference TRBV5-6 and TRBJ2-2 provide the parts outside the CDR3, is DAGVTQSPTHLIKTRGQQVTLRCSPKSGHDTVSWYQQALGQGPQFIFQYYEEEERQRGNFPDRFSGHQFPNYSSELNVNALLLGDSALYLCASSRQGVNTGELFFGEGSRLTVL.

V gene TRBV7-7 combines with J gene TRBJ2-7; the D is unclear. Germline loops: CDR1 SSHAT, CDR2 FNYEAQ (reference sequence). The CDR3 is made up of 14 amino acids. The ends were cut back, 2 bases at V and 2 bases at J, with 10 bases in the middle. The CDR3 nucleotides read TGTGCCAGCAGCTTATCCCTAGGAGCCTACGAGCAGTACTTC. Translated: CASSLSLGAYEQYF.

V usage is TRBV6-1 and J usage is TRBJ1-1; maybe TRBD1 (6 bases). Germline V gene lookup returns CDR1 MNHNS and CDR2 SASEGT. V was cut by 3 bases and J by 3 bases, with 11 bases left in between. This CDR3 contains 14 residues. The CDR3 here is CASSEITGYTEAFF. The CDR3 nucleotides read TGTGCCAGCAGTGAGATAACAGGGTACACTGAAGCTTTCTTT.

Concerning this clone itself: The junction departs from germline at one end; a sequencing error may be responsible. The rearrangement uses TRBV13 and TRBJ2-6, with a tentative D call TRBD1 (6 bases). Germline V lookup: CDR1 PRHDT, CDR2 FYEKMQ (reference sequence). The CDR3 sequence is 15 residues long. DNA for the CDR3: TGTGCCAGCAGCATAGGGGGCTCTGGGGCCAACGTCCTGACTTTC. Protein product: CASSIGGSGANVLTF.

The V call is TRBV10-3, the J call TRBJ1-2; D may be TRBD1 (6 bases). Trimming stripped 6 bases from V and 5 bases from J, with 22 bases between. Germline assignment: CDR1 ENHRY and CDR2 SYGVKD. This CDR3 has 16 amino acids. The CDR3 here is CAIRTHRVVRGYGYTF. CDR3 sequence (DNA): TGTGCCATCAGAACCCACAGGGTGGTTCGGGGATATGGCTACACCTTC.

The chain recombines TRBV4-3 with TRBJ1-1; 7 bases map to TRBD1. CDR1 and CDR2 from the germline V gene are LGHNA and YSLEER. V gave up 4 bases and J gave up 5 bases; unmatched junction bases: 13. The length of the CDR3 is 16 residues. The CDR3 nucleotides read TGCGCCAGCAGCCCGTCACCAGGGGGGGTGCGGACTGAAGCTTTCTTT. This translates into CASSPSPGGVRTEAFF.

The CDR3 here is CASSPGHLSTDTQYF. In nucleotides, the CDR3 is TGTGCCAGCAGTCCGGGACACTTAAGCACAGATACGCAGTATTTT. The chain carries TRBV5-6 and TRBJ2-3, with D possibly matching TRBD1 (6 bases). There are 15 residues in the CDR3. Germline V CDR1 and CDR2: SGHDT, YYEEEE. The ends were cut back, 5 bases at V and 0 bases at J, with 13 bases in the middle.

This chain uses TRBV14 with TRBJ2-7; D is unresolved. Per the germline V gene, CDR1 is SGHDN and CDR2 is FVKESK. The CDR3 runs to 13 residues. Trimming stripped 0 bases from V and 5 bases from J, with 8 bases between. The CDR3 nucleotides are TGTGCCAGCAGCCAAGACTTTGCGAACGAGCAGTACTTC. Amino acid sequence: CASSQDFANEQYF.

V gene TRBV24-1 combines with J gene TRBJ2-5; 8 bases align to TRBD1. The ends lost 1 base at V and 4 bases at J; junction bases unmatched: 4. This CDR3 has 15 residues. Germline CDR1 reads KGHDR; CDR2 reads SFDVKD. CDR3 sequence (DNA): TGTGCCACCAGTGATTTCAGGGGGCGGAGAGAGACCCAGTACTTC. It specifies CATSDFRGRRETQYF.

This chain links TRBV2 with TRBJ2-7; 8 nucleotides agree with TRBD1. CDR1 SNHLY and CDR2 FYNNEI come from the germline V gene. The CDR3 runs to 16 residues. With V trimmed by 5 bases and J by 0 bases, 9 bases remained unmatched. CDR3 DNA sequence: TGTGCCAGCAGTTTTCCTCGGGACAGGTACTCCTACGAGCAGTACTTC. This gives the protein CASSFPRDRYSYEQYF. The whole variable domain, remainder taken from reference TRBV2 and TRBJ2-7, is EPEVTQTPSHQVTQMGQEVILRCVPISNHLYFYWYRQILGQKVEFLVSFYNNEISEKSEIFDDQFSVERPDGSNFTLKIRSTKLEDSAMYFCASSFPRDRYSYEQYFGPGTRLTVT.

This clone was detected once. Written as DNA, the CDR3 is TGTGCCAGCTCAACCAGCGGGTCATCCTACGAGCAGTACTTC. Translated: CASSTSGSSYEQYF. The rearrangement joins TRBV18 to TRBJ2-7, with D tentatively TRBD2 (6 bases). Looked up from germline, CDR1 is KGHSH and CDR2 is LQKENI. The length of the CDR3 is 14 residues. Trimming pared 5 bases from V and 1 base from J, leaving 12 bases between.

A few counts support this clone. The rearrangement joins TRBV10-3 to TRBJ1-1, with D unresolved. The CDR3 loop spans 13 amino acids. V shed 7 bases and J shed 1 base, with 10 bases lying between them. Per the germline V gene, CDR1 is ENHRY and CDR2 is SYGVKD. The CDR3 coding sequence is TGTGCCATCAAGAAGGACGGGAACACTGAAGCTTTCTTT. It encodes CAIKKDGNTEAFF.

The genes are TRBV30 and TRBJ1-6; D is possibly TRBD1 (5 bases). The germline V gene encodes CDR1 GTSNPN and CDR2 SVGIG (reference sequence). CDR3 length: 15 residues. V lost 3 bases and J 8 bases, leaving 17 bases between the germline ends. The CDR3 sequence: CAWSGQGPDHSPLHF. CDR3 nucleotides: TGTGCCTGGAGCGGGCAGGGACCAGACCATTCACCCCTCCACTTT.

The V call is TRBV30, the J call TRBJ1-1; D is perhaps TRBD1 (5 bases). The CDR3 consists of 15 residues. With 3 bases removed from V and 0 bases from J, the gap between germline ends came to 14 bases. Germline loops: CDR1 GTSNPN, CDR2 SVGIG (reference sequence). The chain's CDR3 is CAWSDGTEMNTEAFF. The DNA of the CDR3 is TGTGCCTGGAGCGACGGGACGGAAATGAACACTGAAGCTTTCTTT.

This clone appeared once. The rearrangement joins TRBV5-4 to TRBJ2-2; tentative D call: TRBD2 (5 bases). This CDR3 has 13 amino acids. Germline CDR1 is SGHNT and CDR2 is YYREEE (reference sequence). V was cut by 3 bases and J by 7 bases, with 10 bases left in between. CDR3 coding DNA: TGTGCCAGCAGCTCTGATACTAGCGGGGAGCTGTTTTTT. It encodes CASSSDTSGELFF. Variable domain in full (rest from reference TRBV5-4 and TRBJ2-2): ETGVTQSPTHLIKTRGQQVTLRCSSQSGHNTVSWYQQALGQGPQFIFQYYREEENGRGNFPPRFSGLQFPNYSSELNVNALELDDSALYLCASSSDTSGELFFGEGSRLTVL.

CDR3 amino acids: CAWSQGRTYSNQPQHF. CDR3 nucleotide sequence: TGTGCCTGGAGCCAGGGAAGGACTTATAGCAATCAGCCCCAGCATTTT. V and J are TRBV30 and TRBJ1-5; tentative D call: TRBD1 (5 bases). The CDR3 has 16 residues. Deletions cut 3 bases from V and 0 bases from J, with 15 bases between. Germline V lookup: CDR1 GTSNPN, CDR2 SVGIG (reference sequence).

The chain uses TRBV19 and TRBJ2-7; D gene ambiguous. Deletions cut 3 bases from V and 3 bases from J, with 9 bases between. There are 13 residues in the CDR3. CDR1 is LNHDA and CDR2 is SQIVND in the germline V gene (reference sequence). The CDR3 nucleotides are TGTGCCAGTAGTATCGATGTCTTCTACGAGCAGTACTTC. Amino acid sequence: CASSIDVFYEQYF.

V usage is TRBV7-6 and J usage is TRBJ2-6; D remains unclear. Trimming removed 4 bases from V and 0 bases from J, with 7 bases in between. The CDR3 is made up of 15 amino acids. Germline values: CDR1 SGHVS, CDR2 FNYEAQ. This CDR3 reads CASSSPLSGANVLTF. CDR3 DNA sequence: TGTGCCAGCAGCTCCCCCCTCTCTGGGGCCAACGTCCTGACTTTC.

V is TRBV12-3 or TRBV12-4 and J is TRBJ1-2; D remains unclear. The CDR3 consists of 11 residues. V lost 2 bases to trimming and J lost 6 bases, with 4 bases between them. This CDR3 reads CASSLNDGYTF. CDR3 nucleotides: TGTGCCAGCAGTTTAAACGATGGCTACACCTTC.

The CDR3 DNA follows: TGCGCCAGCAGCCAAGATTGGTCAGACAGGTATCGAGGCTACACCTTC. Protein sequence: CASSQDWSDRYRGYTF. This chain uses TRBV4-3 with TRBJ1-2, with a weak D call TRBD1 (6 bases). Germline assignment: CDR1 LGHNA and CDR2 YSLEER. V lost 0 bases to trimming and J lost 8 bases, with 19 bases between them. The CDR3 contains 16 residues.

The chain combines TRBV6-6 with TRBJ1-1; D unresolved. The V gene lost 6 bases and the J gene lost 4 bases, with 15 bases spanning the gap. The CDR3 covers 14 residues. Germline V gene data show CDR1 as MNHNY and CDR2 as SVGAGI (reference sequence). The CDR3, as DNA: TGTGCCAGCAGCCCCCTAAGCGTAGCCACTGAAGCTTTCTTT. Amino acid sequence: CASSPLSVATEAFF.

The chain couples TRBV9 to TRBJ1-3, with TRBD1 as a possible D gene (5 bases). Germline values: CDR1 SGDLS, CDR2 YYNGEE. This CDR3 has 15 residues. Trimming stripped 3 bases from V and 1 base from J, with 11 bases between. The CDR3 region is CASSARDASGNTIYF. The CDR3 DNA reads TGTGCCAGCAGCGCACGGGACGCATCTGGAAACACCATATATTTT.

The rearrangement joins TRBV4-1 to TRBJ2-7; 11 bases line up with TRBD1. CDR3 length: 14 amino acids. The J segment lost 5 bases and the V segment lost 2 bases, leaving 2 bases of the junction unmatched. The V gene's germline CDR1 is MGHRA and CDR2 YSYEKL. CDR3 bases: TGCGCCAGCAGCCAACCGGGACAGGGGGACGAGCAGTACTTC. Translation gives CASSQPGQGDEQYF.

V is TRBV7-2 and J is TRBJ1-2, with D possibly matching TRBD1 (6 bases). V lost 0 bases, J lost 7 bases, and 12 bases lay in between. This CDR3 comprises 14 residues. Germline CDR1 reads SGHTA; CDR2 reads FQGNSA. The CDR3 DNA sequence: TGTGCCAGCAGCTTAGCCCGGCGAGGGGGTGGCTACACCTTC. Its translation is CASSLARRGGGYTF.

This chain links TRBV9 with TRBJ2-5, with 8 bases identical to TRBD1. Per the germline V gene, CDR1 is SGDLS and CDR2 is YYNGEE. Trimming at V came to 1 base and at J to 3 bases, leaving 5 bases not matched to a gene. This CDR3 spans 15 amino acids. CDR3 residues: CASSVFDRGEETQYF. CDR3 DNA: TGTGCCAGCAGCGTATTCGACAGGGGAGAAGAGACCCAGTACTTC.

The chain joins TRBV2 to TRBJ1-2; 7 bases map to TRBD1. Germline values: CDR1 SNHLY, CDR2 FYNNEI. The CDR3 is 14 amino acids. The trim removed 3 bases at V and 4 bases at J, leaving 5 bases unmatched. The CDR3 nucleotides are TGTGCCAGCAGTGAGGGACAGTTGGCCTATGGCTACACCTTC. Translation gives CASSEGQLAYGYTF.

This chain connects TRBV6-1 to TRBJ2-7; D unclear. The CDR3 runs to 15 residues. Between the trimmed V and J ends, which lost 1 base and 0 bases, there was a span of 10 bases. CDR1 MNHNS and CDR2 SASEGT come from the germline V gene. The DNA for the CDR3 is TGTGCCAGCAGTGAAGGGTCAATACTCTCCTACGAGCAGTACTTC. Protein product: CASSEGSILSYEQYF.

The gene calls are TRBV23-1 and TRBJ2-2; no clear D gene. TRBV23-1 is an open reading frame whose function is uncertain. This CDR3 region has 14 residues. V was clipped by 5 bases and J by 6 bases, with 13 bases between them. CDR3 DNA sequence: TGCGCCAGCAGTATCCGGGCCCGGGCCGGGGAGCTGTTTTTT. Residues: CASSIRARAGELFF.

The chain has TRBV9 and TRBJ2-1; 9 bases map to TRBD2. V was clipped by 0 bases and J by 10 bases; unmatched bases: 8. Germline V gene data show CDR1 as SGDLS and CDR2 as YYNGEE. The CDR3 length is 15 residues. The CDR3 DNA follows: TGTGCCAGCAGCGTAGTGGAGCGGGGGGTCGGAGAGCAGTTCTTC. Residues: CASSVVERGVGEQFF.

The chain uses TRBV6-6 and TRBJ1-1; D possibly corresponds to TRBD1 (6 bases). The CDR3 runs to 16 residues. The germline CDR1 and CDR2 sequences are MNHNY and SVGAGI (reference sequence). V was pared by 6 bases and J by 1 base, with 18 bases between. The CDR3 nucleotides read TGTGCCAGCAGATCCTCAGGGGCGGCGTCGAACACTGAAGCTTTCTTT. Encoded protein: CASRSSGAASNTEAFF.